The subject of this entry is one T cell receptor beta chain. Its antigen target is currently unknown. Within one base of it there is no much larger clone, and no base qualities were kept. The entire amount of isolated RNA was reverse transcribed using the High Capacity cDNA Reverse Transcription Kit, so the sequenced TCRB transcripts were expressed ones. Deep immunoSEQ sequencing was applied to naive, central memory and regulatory T cell samples, giving an average of roughly 3.5 million total reads per sample. Sorted cells were lysed in RLT buffer, and RNA was extracted using DNase-treated RNeasy Micro or Mini kits according to cell number. Each cell subset was processed on its own to prevent cross-contamination, while patient and healthy donor samples were processed together. TCRB sequences were amplified from cDNA with the immunoSEQ multiplex PCR, producing 87-bp fragments spanning the CDR3 region. Sequencing of the amplicons was performed on the Illumina HiSeq platform. Processing in the source paper ran as follows. PCR bias was corrected computationally using synthetic template baselines, and reads within Hamming distance 2 were collapsed, with unmergeable singletons discarded. Reads were aligned against IMGT to assign V, D and J genes, CDR3 length and insertions or deletions at six rearrangement sites. Clonotype counts were normalized to sorted cell number within each subset before computing true diversity and Gini coefficients with the tcR R package. Repertoire sharing was quantified using the overlap coefficient calculated on TCRB nucleotide sequences. Out-of-frame TCRB sequences from naive cells were analyzed as a proxy for the pre-selection repertoire. In TCRdb, the immuneACCESS table is reduced to in-frame sequences with V and J assigned. These tables do not hold every clone; where another copy was compared, an unresolved V gene accounts for under half, and the others remain unexplained. V and J calls and clone size are given by that table; D and trimming were obtained from the DNA. In this sample the table shows roughly 350,000 clones, roughly 9.6% of which occur a single time. The top ten hold 0.015% of the sample.

The data originate from a study of beta chain features in type 1 diabetes (dated by TCRdb to the late 2010s). About the full investigation: Mean age, gender distribution, total cell number and subset yield did not differ between patients and healthy donors. The study compared TCRB repertoires of sorted circulating CD4+ T cell subsets between recently diagnosed type 1 diabetes patients and matched healthy donors. Across all samples, 90 million to 130 million sorted cells were examined, and cell number per subset correlated strongly with RNA yield. Whereas all 30 or so donors provided naive and central memory subsets, regulatory and stem cell-like memory subsets were isolated from just 8 patients and about 8 healthy donors. Study-wide findings and limitations: PCR may preferentially amplify shorter templates, but because patient and control samples were amplified and corrected together, any resulting skew would affect both groups equally. Type 1 diabetes patients showed a moderate but significant shortening of TCRB CDR3 length in all four CD4+ subsets. At VDJ recombination sites, patients with type 1 diabetes made fewer insertions and deleted more nucleotides, a pattern implying thymic rearrangement abnormalities. Because cDNA was sequenced instead of genomic DNA, activated cells with high expression could be over-represented, although the groups did not differ in activation or CD3 levels. Only small numbers of individuals were included in the HLA sub-analyses, which left unresolved whether HLA type had any influence on TCRB rearrangement. Naive, central memory and regulatory TCRB repertoires appeared to be more similar among patients than among healthy donors.

A single peripheral blood draw of about 116 mL on average was collected from each donor into heparinised tubes. Naive, central memory, regulatory and stem cell-like memory CD4+ T cells were sorted on a BD FACSAria II using a panel including CD45RO, CCR7, CD25, CD127, CD95 and CD27. A purity above 95% was achieved for all sorted populations. PBMCs were separated immediately by Lymphoprep density gradient centrifugation and were stained directly, without being cultured. To minimize batch effects, samples were stained and sorted in pairs, one healthy donor with one patient per experiment. CDR1 and CDR2, looked up from the germline V gene, are MNHEY and SVGAGI. From the cysteine through the phenylalanine, the CDR3 covers 15 amino acids. Only the CDR3 region is kept as DNA, spanning 45 bases read in frame from base 1. Unmatched junction bases come to 5, with V trimmed by 2 bases and J by 1 base.

The receptor chain draws on TRBV6-5 and TRBJ2-7; TRBD1 fits 7 bases in the junction. The TCR comes from a young woman in good health. The sample was naive CD4+ T cells from blood. The cell subset or site label on this specimen signifies: true naive CD4+ T cells. The DNA sequence is as follows: TGTGCCAGCAGTTACGCCAGGGGACAGTCCTACGAGCAGTACTTC. Translated, it gives CASSYARGQSYEQYF.